Listed below are T cell receptor beta chains from one sample, sequenced in a study of cytomegalovirus exposure and HLA in healthy donors. TCRdb keeps only in-frame clones here, not all; method: immunoSEQ multiplex PCR. This table holds almost 200,000 clones, 70% to 80% found once. Sequencing used PBMCs. Receptors originate from a male donor in good health and CMV-seropositive. Both conserved end residues are trimmed from each CDR3. The order of the fields is clone size, D gene, J gene, V gene, CDR3 protein. D genes are given only for firm matches. Not all rows give a size; the values are once, few, many and, for expanded clones, a class.

>NA|TRBD2|TRBJ2-1|TRBV9
ASSVLGSGSRNEQF
>NA|NA|TRBJ2-3|TRBV5-4
ASSYGGREDTQY
>NA|TRBD1|TRBJ1-6|TRBV9
ASSVATGTANSPLH
>NA|TRBD1|TRBJ1-2|TRBV28
ASSWTGLLYGYT
>NA|NA|TRBJ2-5|TRBV5-1
ASSLGLEETQY
>NA|NA|TRBJ2-7|TRBV28
ASGKRANSYEQY
>few|NA|TRBJ2-2|TRBV4-2
ASSQDPLAGELF
>NA|NA|TRBJ2-5|TRBV7-7
ASSLGQRETQY
>NA|TRBD1|TRBJ1-6|TRBV6-6
ASRKGQLGPPLH
>NA|TRBD1|TRBJ1-2|TRBV9
ASSAGGQDLSYYGYT
>NA|NA|TRBJ1-1|TRBV5-5
ASSLELWQGRTEAF
>NA|NA|TRBJ2-7|TRBV6-5
ASSPSDRTGNEQY
>NA|NA|TRBJ1-4|TRBV27
ASSLWGGDVRIEKLF
>NA|NA|TRBJ2-2|TRBV5-1
ASSEQGTGELF
>NA|NA|TRBJ1-5|TRBV5-1
ASRLSEALGPQH
>NA|NA|TRBJ1-6|TRBV7-9
SSSPSGRGGNSPLH
>NA|NA|TRBJ2-5|TRBV7-8
ASSLSGAETQY
>NA|TRBD1|TRBJ1-2|TRBV6-1
ASSELTGVYT
>NA|TRBD2|TRBJ2-1|TRBV11-1
ASSLEDGGGGNEQF
>few|NA|TRBJ2-1|TRBV14
ASSLLWRSSYNEQF